The 22 T cell receptor beta chains listed next were all sequenced from one sample in a study of blood T cell repertoires in COVID-19. Assay: immunoSEQ multiplex PCR; the TCRdb copy retains only in-frame clones and omits some. This table has about 240,000 clones, around 88% appearing once. The source material was peripheral blood. These receptors all stem from an elderly man with acute or convalescent COVID-19.

CDR3 in amino acids: CASSLAIFPGQTTYEQYF. The CDR3 region has the DNA TGTGCCAGCAGCTTAGCGATCTTCCCGGGACAGACCACCTACGAGCAGTACTTC. The chain uses TRBV11-2 and TRBJ2-7, with TRBD1 matching over 7 bases. The germline V gene encodes CDR1 SGHAT and CDR2 FQNNGV. This CDR3 is 18 amino acids long. Germline trimming cut 1 base from V and 2 bases from J; bases unmatched to any gene: 14. Supplemented by reference TRBV11-2 and TRBJ2-7, the full variable domain reads EAGVAQSPRYKIIEKRQSVAFWCNPISGHATLYWYQQILGQGPKLLIQFQNNGVVDDSQLPKDRFSAERLKGVDSTLKIQPAKLEDSAVYLCASSLAIFPGQTTYEQYFGPGTRLTVT.

The chain recombines TRBV6-5 with TRBJ2-5; D is undetermined. Looked up from germline, CDR1 is MNHEY and CDR2 is SVGAGI. Trimming took off 1 base at V and 1 base at J, with 7 bases between the two ends. This CDR3 comprises 14 residues. The CDR3 region has the DNA TGTGCCAGCAGTTACTTTTCAGGCCAAGAGACCCAGTACTTC. Translation gives CASSYFSGQETQYF.

The chain carries TRBV6-2 or TRBV6-3 and TRBJ1-5; tentative D call: TRBD1 (5 bases). Germline CDR1 reads MNHEY; CDR2 reads SVGEGT. Between the trimmed V and J ends, which lost 2 bases and 6 bases, there was a span of 11 bases. The CDR3 consists of 14 residues. The CDR3 here is CASSYGQGSQPQHF. CDR3 nucleotide sequence: TGTGCCAGCAGTTACGGGCAGGGAAGTCAGCCCCAGCATTTT.

The V gene is TRBV6-1, the J gene TRBJ1-5, with TRBD1 matching 7 bases. From germline, CDR1 is MNHNS and CDR2 SASEGT. CDR3 length equals 16 residues. The ends lost 2 bases at V and 4 bases at J; junction bases unmatched: 8. CDR3 sequence: CASSEYLGQPNQPQHF. Written as DNA, the CDR3 is TGTGCCAGCAGTGAATATCTGGGACAGCCGAATCAGCCCCAGCATTTT.

V usage is TRBV5-1 and J usage is TRBJ2-7; 8 bases agree with TRBD2. CDR1 and CDR2 (germline): SGHRS, YFSETQ. Trimming at V came to 5 bases and at J to 3 bases, leaving 10 bases not matched to a gene. There are 15 residues in the CDR3. The CDR3, as DNA: TGCGCCAGCAGACACTCGGGACTAGGGGACTACGAGCAGTACTTC. Amino acid sequence: CASRHSGLGDYEQYF.

CDR3 DNA sequence: TGTGCCAGCAGCCGGACAGGGCCGGGGTACGAGCAGTACTTC. It specifies CASSRTGPGYEQYF. The chain links TRBV28 to TRBJ2-7; 8 bases align to TRBD1. Losses at the gene ends were 6 bases for V and 4 bases for J; bases not matched to a gene: 8. Germline V gene lookup returns CDR1 MDHEN and CDR2 SYDVKM. The CDR3 covers 14 residues.

The chain uses TRBV28 and TRBJ1-2; 8 bases fit TRBD1. The germline CDR1 and CDR2 sequences are MDHEN and SYDVKM. The J segment lost 6 bases and the V segment lost 6 bases, leaving 9 bases of the junction unmatched. This CDR3 is 14 amino acids long. The CDR3 DNA reads as TGTGCCAGCAGCATCCCCGGACAGGGAGATGGCTACACCTTC. This translates into CASSIPGQGDGYTF.

This clone occurred once. The chain employs TRBV18 and TRBJ2-2, with D uncertain. The ends were cut back, 3 bases at V and 5 bases at J, with 19 bases in the middle. CDR3 length: 17 amino acids. The germline V gene has CDR1 KGHSH and CDR2 LQKENI. CDR3 sequence reads: CASSPLGKIQQTGELFF. CDR3 in DNA: TGTGCCAGCTCACCCCTCGGTAAAATACAGCAAACCGGGGAGCTGTTTTTT.

This rearrangement joins TRBV4-2 to TRBJ1-2, with 11 nucleotides matching TRBD1. Trimming cost V 0 bases and J 4 bases; bases outside gene matches: 4. Germline V CDR1 and CDR2: LGHNA, YNFKEQ. CDR3 length equals 16 residues. The CDR3 nucleotides read TGTGCCAGCAGCCAAGATCGGACAGGGGGCGGCTATGGCTACACCTTC. Protein sequence: CASSQDRTGGGYGYTF.

There are a few counts of this clone. The chain combines TRBV3-1 (or the pseudogene TRBV3-2) with TRBJ2-7; D remains ambiguous. The V end was cut by 2 bases, the J end by 5 bases, with 16 bases between. The V gene's germline CDR1 is LGHDT and CDR2 YNNKEL (reference sequence). The CDR3 loop spans 15 amino acids. The CDR3 coding sequence is TGTGCCAGCAGCCAACATGAATCTCGCTACCACGAGCAGTACTTC. This sequence encodes CASSQHESRYHEQYF.

This chain uses TRBV7-2 with TRBJ1-1; D remains ambiguous. Germline CDR1 SGHTA, CDR2 FQGNSA. The CDR3 is made up of 14 amino acids. V shed 2 bases and J shed 11 bases, with 18 bases lying between them. CDR3 region: CASSLWEAQPLAFF. For the CDR3, the DNA is TGTGCCAGCAGCTTATGGGAGGCTCAGCCCCTGGCTTTCTTT.

This clone was detected once. The J gene is TRBJ1-6, the V gene TRBV5-1; 7 bases line up with TRBD1. The CDR3 loop spans 13 amino acids. J was trimmed by 4 bases and V by 8 bases; bases with no gene match: 3. Germline loops: CDR1 SGHRS, CDR2 YFSETQ. The CDR3 DNA reads as TGCGCCAGTACGGACAGGTATAATTCACCCCTCCACTTT. It translates to CASTDRYNSPLHF.

This sequence joins TRBV7-2 and TRBJ1-6; 7 bases map to TRBD1. The germline V gene encodes CDR1 SGHTA and CDR2 FQGNSA. With V trimmed by 7 bases and J by 5 bases, 8 bases remained unmatched. The CDR3 is 15 amino acids. CDR3 residues: CASTLQTGNNSPLHF. CDR3 coding DNA: TGTGCCAGCACCCTACAGACAGGGAATAATTCACCCCTCCACTTT.

The chain links TRBV11-3 to TRBJ2-3, with D tentatively TRBD1 (6 bases). Germline CDR1 is SGHNT and CDR2 is YENEEA. The CDR3 length is 14 residues. The V end was cut by 1 base, the J end by 6 bases, with 11 bases between. As DNA, the CDR3 is TGTGCCAGCAGCTTAGGGGGGCTGGAGGATACGCAGTATTTT. It yields the protein CASSLGGLEDTQYF.

The chain has TRBV24-1 and TRBJ1-5; D is uncertain. V lost 3 bases and J lost 9, with 11 bases in between. Germline assignment: CDR1 KGHDR and CDR2 SFDVKD. The CDR3 has 13 residues. This CDR3 reads CATSDGLLGPQHF. CDR3 bases: TGTGCCACCAGTGATGGGCTTTTGGGGCCCCAGCATTTT.

The V gene is TRBV19, the J gene TRBJ2-4; D might be TRBD1 (6 bases). This CDR3 contains 13 residues. Trimming shortened V by 6 bases and J by 5 bases, and 11 bases separated the two germline ends. Germline-derived CDR1 and CDR2 are LNHDA and SQIVND (reference sequence). Here the CDR3 DNA reads TGTGCCAGTAGCCCGACAGGAGAAAACATTCAGTACTTC. It codes for CASSPTGENIQYF.

V usage is TRBV28 and J usage is TRBJ1-4, with TRBD1 matching over 9 bases. Looked up from germline, CDR1 is MDHEN and CDR2 is SYDVKM. V lost 1 base to trimming and J lost 7 bases; unmatched junction nucleotides: 4. The CDR3 consists of 15 residues. The CDR3 nucleotides are TGTGCCAGCAGTTTATCACAGGGGGCCTTTGAAAAACTGTTTTTT. It is translated as CASSLSQGAFEKLFF.

The rearrangement joins TRBV2 to TRBJ1-5; 7 bases are shared with TRBD1. V shed 1 base and J 1 base; nucleotides not matched to a gene: 7. This CDR3 has 17 residues. CDR1 is SNHLY, CDR2 FYNNEI, per germline. The CDR3 spells CASSEVAGQWSNQPQHF. The CDR3 coding sequence is TGTGCCAGCAGTGAAGTGGCGGGACAGTGGAGCAATCAGCCCCAGCATTTT.

This chain uses TRBV5-1 with TRBJ1-2; D not certain. The CDR3 sequence is 18 residues long. Germline V lookup: CDR1 SGHRS, CDR2 YFSETQ. V shed 4 bases and J shed 1 base, with 23 bases lying between them. The CDR3 here is CASSPDPPGGSFNYGYTF. The CDR3 nucleotides are TGCGCCAGCAGCCCGGACCCTCCCGGAGGCTCTTTTAACTATGGCTACACCTTC. The entire variable domain, with the rest obtained from reference TRBV5-1 and TRBJ1-2, is as follows: KAGVTQTPRYLIKTRGQQVTLSCSPISGHRSVSWYQQTPGQGLQFLFEYFSETQRNKGNFPGRFSGRQFSNSRSEMNVSTLELGDSALYLCASSPDPPGGSFNYGYTFGSGTRLTVV.

The chain combines TRBV6-6 with TRBJ1-6, with TRBD1 as a possible D gene (6 bases). V was pared by 5 bases and J by 9 bases, with 11 bases between. Germline assignment: CDR1 MNHNY and CDR2 SVGAGI (reference sequence). The CDR3 consists of 13 residues. CDR3 residues: CASSNRAGSPLHF. CDR3 DNA: TGTGCCAGCAGTAACAGGGCAGGTTCACCCCTCCACTTT.

This chain uses TRBV3-1 (or the pseudogene TRBV3-2) with TRBJ2-3; 12 bases match TRBD2. Trimming took 5 bases from V and 2 from J; bases not matched to a gene: 2. The CDR3 extends over 15 amino acids. Germline loops: CDR1 LGHDT, CDR2 YNNKEL (reference sequence). CDR3 loop: CASSGLAGTTDTQYF. DNA of the CDR3: TGTGCCAGCAGCGGACTAGCGGGAACCACAGATACGCAGTATTTT.

The chain couples TRBV19 to TRBJ2-3, with TRBD1 identical over 7 bases. This CDR3 spans 11 amino acids. J gave up 7 bases and V 6 bases, and 1 base lay outside the gene matches. Germline CDR1 and CDR2: LNHDA and SQIVND (reference sequence). CDR3 sequence reads: CASRQGYTQYF. The CDR3, as DNA: TGTGCCAGTAGACAGGGGTATACGCAGTATTTT.